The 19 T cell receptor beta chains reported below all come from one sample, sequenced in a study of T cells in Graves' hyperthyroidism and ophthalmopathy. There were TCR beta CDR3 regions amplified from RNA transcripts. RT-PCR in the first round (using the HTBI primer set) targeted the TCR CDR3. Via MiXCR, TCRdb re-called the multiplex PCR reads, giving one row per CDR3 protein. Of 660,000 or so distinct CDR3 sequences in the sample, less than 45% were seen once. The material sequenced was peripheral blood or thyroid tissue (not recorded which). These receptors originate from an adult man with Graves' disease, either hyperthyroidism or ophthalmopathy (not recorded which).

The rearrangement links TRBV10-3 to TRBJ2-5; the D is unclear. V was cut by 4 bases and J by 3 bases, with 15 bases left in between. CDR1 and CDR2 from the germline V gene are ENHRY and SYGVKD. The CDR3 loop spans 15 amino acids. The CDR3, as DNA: TGTGCCATCAGTGCAGAAGACCGCCGGGAAGAGACCCAGTACTTC. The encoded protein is CAISAEDRREETQYF.

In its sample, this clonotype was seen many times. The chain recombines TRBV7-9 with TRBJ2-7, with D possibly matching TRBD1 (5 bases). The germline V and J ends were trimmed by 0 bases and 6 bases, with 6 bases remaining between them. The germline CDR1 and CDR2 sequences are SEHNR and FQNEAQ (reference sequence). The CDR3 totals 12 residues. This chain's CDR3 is CASSLAGVEQYF. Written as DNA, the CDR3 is TGTGCCAGCAGCTTAGCAGGGGTCGAGCAGTACTTC.

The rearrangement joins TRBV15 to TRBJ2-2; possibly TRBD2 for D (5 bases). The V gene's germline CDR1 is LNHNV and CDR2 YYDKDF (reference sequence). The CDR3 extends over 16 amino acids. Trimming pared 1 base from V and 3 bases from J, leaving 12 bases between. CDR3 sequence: CATSRVPGFDTGELFF. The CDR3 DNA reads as TGTGCCACCAGCAGAGTTCCGGGATTCGACACCGGGGAGCTGTTTTTT.

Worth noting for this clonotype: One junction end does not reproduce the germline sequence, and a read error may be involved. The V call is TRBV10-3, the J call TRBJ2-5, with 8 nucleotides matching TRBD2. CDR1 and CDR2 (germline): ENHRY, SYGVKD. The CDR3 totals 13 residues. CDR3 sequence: CASSGTSRETQYF. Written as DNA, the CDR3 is TGTGCCAGCAGTGGGACTAGTCGGGAGACCCAGTACTTC.

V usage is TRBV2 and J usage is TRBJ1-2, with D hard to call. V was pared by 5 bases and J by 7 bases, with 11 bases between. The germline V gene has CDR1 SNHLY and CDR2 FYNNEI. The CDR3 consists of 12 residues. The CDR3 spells CASSSTRGGYTF. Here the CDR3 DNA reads TGTGCCAGCAGTTCCACGAGAGGTGGCTACACCTTC.

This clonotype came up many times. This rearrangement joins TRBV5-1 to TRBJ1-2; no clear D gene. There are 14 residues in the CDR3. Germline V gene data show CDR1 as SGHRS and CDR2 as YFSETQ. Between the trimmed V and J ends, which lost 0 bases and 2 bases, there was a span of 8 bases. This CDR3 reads CASSLAMMNYGYTF. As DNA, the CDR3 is TGCGCCAGCAGCTTGGCCATGATGAACTATGGCTACACCTTC. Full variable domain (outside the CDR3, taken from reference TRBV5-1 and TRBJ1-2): KAGVTQTPRYLIKTRGQQVTLSCSPISGHRSVSWYQQTPGQGLQFLFEYFSETQRNKGNFPGRFSGRQFSNSRSEMNVSTLELGDSALYLCASSLAMMNYGYTFGSGTRLTVV.

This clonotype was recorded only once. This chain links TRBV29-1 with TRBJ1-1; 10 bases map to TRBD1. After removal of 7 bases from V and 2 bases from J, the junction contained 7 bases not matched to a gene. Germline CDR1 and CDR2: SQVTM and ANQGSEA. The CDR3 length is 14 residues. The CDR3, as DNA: TGCAGCGCCACGGGACAGGGGCGAAACACTGAAGCTTTCTTT. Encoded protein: CSATGQGRNTEAFF.

The chain's CDR3 is CASSPGQGAYQETQYF. CDR3 coding DNA: TGTGCCAGCAGTCCCGGACAGGGGGCTTACCAAGAGACCCAGTACTTC. This rearrangement joins TRBV2 to TRBJ2-5; TRBD1 agrees at 11 bases. CDR3 size: 16 residues. V was clipped by 5 bases and J by 0 bases; unmatched bases: 5. From germline, CDR1 is SNHLY and CDR2 FYNNEI.

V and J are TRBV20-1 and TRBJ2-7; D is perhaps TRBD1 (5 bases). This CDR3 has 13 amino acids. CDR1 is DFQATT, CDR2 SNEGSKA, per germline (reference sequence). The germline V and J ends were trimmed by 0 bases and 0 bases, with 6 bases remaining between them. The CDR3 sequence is CSARETASYEQYF. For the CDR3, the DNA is TGCAGTGCTAGAGAGACAGCCTCCTACGAGCAGTACTTC.

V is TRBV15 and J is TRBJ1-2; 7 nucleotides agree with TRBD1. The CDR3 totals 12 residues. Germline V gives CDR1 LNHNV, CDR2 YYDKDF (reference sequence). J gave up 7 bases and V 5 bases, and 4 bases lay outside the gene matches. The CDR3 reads CATSVRQGGYTF. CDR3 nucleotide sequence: TGTGCCACCAGCGTAAGACAGGGTGGCTACACCTTC.

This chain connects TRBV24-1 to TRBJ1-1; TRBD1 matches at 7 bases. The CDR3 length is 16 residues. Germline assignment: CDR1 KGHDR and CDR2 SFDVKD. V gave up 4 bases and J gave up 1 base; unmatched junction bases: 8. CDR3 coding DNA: TGTGCCACCAGTGACGACGGGACAGACAAGAACACTGAAGCTTTCTTT. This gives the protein CATSDDGTDKNTEAFF.

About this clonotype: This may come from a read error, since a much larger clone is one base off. For the CDR3, the DNA is TGTGCCAGCAGCCGAGGGGAGAAGCAGTACTTC. Protein product: CASSRGEKQYF. The rearrangement links TRBV14 to TRBJ2-7; the D gene could be TRBD1 or TRBD2 (5 bases each). V dropped 4 bases and J dropped 8 bases, with 9 bases sitting between them. Looked up from germline, CDR1 is SGHDN and CDR2 is FVKESK. This CDR3 contains 11 residues.

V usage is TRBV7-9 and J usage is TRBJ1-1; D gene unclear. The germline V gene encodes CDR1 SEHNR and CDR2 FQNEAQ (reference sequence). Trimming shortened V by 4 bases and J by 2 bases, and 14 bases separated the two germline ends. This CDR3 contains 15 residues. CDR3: CASSSHADDNTEAFF. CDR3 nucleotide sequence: TGTGCCAGCAGCTCCCATGCGGACGACAACACTGAAGCTTTCTTT. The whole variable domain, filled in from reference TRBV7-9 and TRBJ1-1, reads DTGVSQNPRHKITKRGQNVTFRCDPISEHNRLYWYRQTLGQGPEFLTYFQNEAQLEKSRLLSDRFSAERPKGSFSTLEIQRTEQGDSAMYLCASSSHADDNTEAFFGQGTRLTVV.

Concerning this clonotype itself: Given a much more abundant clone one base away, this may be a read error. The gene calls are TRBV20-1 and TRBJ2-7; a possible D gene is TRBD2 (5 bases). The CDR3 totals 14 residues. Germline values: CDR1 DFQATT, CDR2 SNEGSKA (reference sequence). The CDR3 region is CSAGDVGIDYEQYF. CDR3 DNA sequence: TGCAGTGCTGGAGATGTCGGGATTGACTACGAGCAGTACTTC.

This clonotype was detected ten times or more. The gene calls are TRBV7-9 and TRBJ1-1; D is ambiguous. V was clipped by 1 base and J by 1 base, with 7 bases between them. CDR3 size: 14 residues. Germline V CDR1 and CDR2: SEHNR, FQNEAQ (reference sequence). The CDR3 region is CASSLVPENTEAFF. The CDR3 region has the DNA TGTGCCAGCAGCTTAGTTCCGGAGAACACTGAAGCTTTCTTT.

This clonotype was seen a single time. The CDR3, as DNA: TGTGCCAGCAGCTTAGGTTGGGGGCCCAACACCGGGGAGCTGTTTTTT. It encodes CASSLGWGPNTGELFF. V gene TRBV7-2 combines with J gene TRBJ2-2, with a weak D call TRBD1 (6 bases). The germline CDR1 and CDR2 sequences are SGHTA and FQGNSA. Trimming took off 1 base at V and 2 bases at J, with 11 bases between the two ends. The CDR3 runs to 16 residues.

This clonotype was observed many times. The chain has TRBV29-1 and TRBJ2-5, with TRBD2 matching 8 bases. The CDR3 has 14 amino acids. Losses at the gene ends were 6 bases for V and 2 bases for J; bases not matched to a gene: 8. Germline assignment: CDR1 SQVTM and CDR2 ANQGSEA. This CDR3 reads CSVRRLARQETQYF. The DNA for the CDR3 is TGCAGCGTACGGCGACTAGCGAGGCAAGAGACCCAGTACTTC.

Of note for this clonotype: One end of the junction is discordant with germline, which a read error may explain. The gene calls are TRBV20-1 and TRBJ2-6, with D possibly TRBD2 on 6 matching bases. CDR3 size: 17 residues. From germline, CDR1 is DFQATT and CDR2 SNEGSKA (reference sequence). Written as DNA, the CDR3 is TGCAGTGCTAGACGCCGGGACTCCGTCTCTAGGGCCAACGTCCTGACTTTC. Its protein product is CSARRRDSVSRANVLTF.

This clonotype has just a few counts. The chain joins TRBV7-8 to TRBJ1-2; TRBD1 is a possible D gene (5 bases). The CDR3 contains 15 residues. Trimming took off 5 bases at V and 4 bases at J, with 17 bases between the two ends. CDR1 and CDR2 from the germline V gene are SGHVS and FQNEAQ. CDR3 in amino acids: CASSRPVGAAYGYTF. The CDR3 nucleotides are TGTGCCAGCAGCCGCCCGGTCGGGGCAGCCTATGGCTACACCTTC.